This T cell receptor beta chain was identified during a study of shared clonotypes between healthy human individuals (TCRdb year 2020). As for the study more broadly: A couple of women and three men aged 18 to 49 years were included in the cohort. For each donor, three plates each were used for CD4 naive and CD4 memory, two plates were used for CD8 naive, and one plate was used for CD8 memory. To increase sequencing depth and limit assay-specific biases, different laboratories used diverse techniques to prepare libraries and sequence TCR repertoires. To estimate repertoire size and how much clonotypes are shared between individuals, the study performed deep sequencing of blood TCR repertoires from about 5 healthy adults. Each donor's leukapheresis produced roughly between roughly 0.94 and 9.5 billion PBMCs. The study at large found these results: Larger estimated clonotype richness was generally found for naive subsets than for memory subsets. Because the study included a small number of donors, the genetic and exposure-history diversity represented was limited. Sampling was limited to blood, and TCR repertoires in tissue likely differ from TCR repertoires in blood. When several donors were compared, the shared fraction of clonotypes was approximately 5% for naive CD4, less than 4% for naive CD8, about 2.5% for memory CD4, and 0.4% for memory CD8. Clonotypes shared by all four sorted-subset donors showed higher generation probabilities than non-shared clonotypes. Pairwise subsampling led to the expectation that sequencing depth would affect the degree of clonotype sharing among donors. Rarefaction of sorted-subset datasets indicated incomplete sequencing despite the large sequencing depth.

For this clone: Its antigen is not yet known. Base qualities are missing; no much larger clone stands one base away.

The CDR3 spans 16 residues, from the cysteine through the phenylalanine. CDR3 DNA is the only sequence kept; it has 48 bases, read in frame from the first base. Trimming at the junction amounts to 4 bases on V and 3 bases on J, and the germline ends lie 19 bases apart. From the germline V gene, CDR1 is MDHEN and CDR2 is SYDVKM. Using the deep immunoSEQ assay, multiplex PCR amplified TCR CDR3 regions from genomic DNA. Genomic DNA extracted from each cell subset was distributed evenly over all wells of several immunoSEQ 96-well plates, and each plate served as one replicate. For sorted subsets, each replicate PCR was loaded with around 200 ng genomic DNA, equivalent to 25,000 to 30,000 T cell genomes. Purified libraries were quantified with a Qubit 3.0 fluorometer, sized on a Bioanalyzer 2100, and re-quantified with the KAPA Library Quantification kit. Every immunoSEQ 96-well plate was sequenced on a separate single-read 150-cycle Illumina NextSeq 550 flow cell. The original methods were these. The immunoSEQ output contained only junctional sequences without quality scores, so filtering could not match that applied to full-length reads. To assign V/J genes and CDR3, sequences were annotated using PyIR, a Python wrapper for IgBLAST v1.9, with IMGT germline references. Reads were filtered out if the reads had weak V/J assignments (E-value above 1e-6), no CDR3, stop codons, out-of-frame junctions, or ambiguous translated residues. V3J clonotypes were defined as sequences sharing an identical inferred V gene, J gene, and CDR3 amino acid sequence. Percentage overlap between repertoires was calculated by dividing the number of shared unique clonotypes by the size of the smaller repertoire. Three approaches were used to assess repertoire richness: RTK rarefaction, the Chao1 estimator, and Recon v2.1 estimates of unobserved clonotypes. Generation probabilities for all TCRbeta clonotypes obtained by the gDNA method from several donors were computed using OLGA. As stored in TCRdb, this immuneACCESS dataset retains in-frame rearrangements with V and J assigned. A fraction of the clones does not appear; measured against another copy, unresolved V genes explain less than half of the discrepancy, and the remainder lacks a known reason. V, J and clone size are those of that table, while D and trimming were read from the DNA. This sample gives fewer than 1.8 million clones in total; approximately 98.5% of them show up just once. About 0.4% of the sample lies in the top ten.

Healthy HIV-negative adults with no recently reported acute infections or vaccinations were included as donors. All donors were Caucasian adults living in Nashville, Tennessee, USA. Magnetic negative selection was used to enrich CD4+ T cells, after which naive cells were positively selected on CD45RA and the negative fraction became the memory subset. Blood was obtained by leukapheresis, after which PBMCs were separated by Ficoll-Histopaque density gradient centrifugation and cryopreserved in liquid nitrogen vapor phase. Analytical flow cytometry was used to check the purity and quantity of every magnetically sorted T cell population. Genomic DNA was isolated from every sorted fraction and measured by UV absorbance on a Nanodrop 2000c.

The origin of this receptor is a man under 40 in good health. Sequenced input: naive CD4+ T cells sorted from blood. The cell subset or site label for this specimen denotes: CD45RA+ positively selected. This sequence uses TRBV28 and TRBJ2-7; the D region possibly corresponds to TRBD1 (7 bases align). CDR3 sequence: CASSWRAGGLFYEQYF. The sequenced DNA is TGTGCCAGCAGTTGGAGAGCAGGGGGGCTCTTCTACGAGCAGTACTTC. With the portions outside the CDR3 filled from the reference TRBV28 and TRBJ2-7 genes, the complete variable region becomes DVKVTQSSRYLVKRTGEKVFLECVQDMDHENMFWYRQDPGLGLRLIYFSYDVKMKEKGDIPEGYSVSREKKERFSLILESASTNQTSMYLCASSWRAGGLFYEQYFGPGTRLTVT.